The clone carrying this TCR beta chain was seen more than once but under ten times. This CDR3 contains 13 residues. The germline V and J ends were trimmed by 11 bases and 0 bases, with 14 bases remaining between them. Germline lookup yields CDR1 MNHEY and CDR2 SVGEGT. Full-length variable regions came from constant-region reverse primers plus semi-nested Nested Universal Primer A PCR. TCRdb reprocessed the 5' RACE reads with MiXCR, giving one entry per CDR3 protein. Of just under 65,000 distinct CDR3 sequences listed, 20% to 25% are singletons. The chain carries TRBV6-2 or TRBV6-3 and TRBJ2-7; perhaps TRBD1 as D (6 bases). The sample comprised memory CD4+ T cells sorted from a lymph node. The subset is: memory CD4+ T cells, CD4+CD45RO+CD25-. This receptor was identified in a female donor with breast cancer. This chain's CDR3 is CAASQGNSYEQYF. DNA of the CDR3: TGTGCCGCCTCGCAGGGGAACTCCTACGAGCAGTACTTC.